The entry that follows covers one T cell receptor beta chain sequence. Germline CDR1 reads SGHTA; CDR2 reads FQGNSA. The CDR3 length is 14 residues. V was shortened by 5 bases and J by 5 bases, with 15 bases between the two germline ends. The data derive from a study of shared clonotypes between healthy human individuals. Sequenced by immunoSEQ multiplex PCR; TCRdb stores in-frame clones only, minus some. The data show approximately 2.5 million clones, 93% seen once. Sequenced input: naive CD4+ T cells from PBMCs. Described subset: CD45RA+ positively selected. This rearrangement joins TRBV7-2 to TRBJ1-2; D is possibly TRBD1 (6 bases). The TCR sequence derives from a man in his late teens or twenties in good health. Some clones in this sample may be carry-over from other donors' samples. CDR3 nucleotide sequence: TGTGCCAGCAGCCCTACGCGGGGGGCATATGGCTACACCTTC. It specifies CASSPTRGAYGYTF.